Shown below are 13 T cell receptor beta chains from a single sample sequenced in a study of blood T cell repertoires in COVID-19. Only in-frame clones appear in the TCRdb table, and some are missing; sequencing was by immunoSEQ multiplex PCR. The sample lists approximately 360,000 clones; around 90% were seen once. Material for sequencing was peripheral blood. The source is a man aged 40-49 years with acute or convalescent COVID-19.

The chain employs TRBV25-1 and TRBJ2-1; 8 nucleotides line up with TRBD2. The length of the CDR3 is 16 residues. Trimming removed 6 bases from V and 4 bases from J; junction bases left unmatched: 11. CDR1 and CDR2 (germline): MGHDK, SYGVNS. CDR3 sequence: CASSPPSGGVYNEQFF. In nucleotides, the CDR3 is TGTGCCAGCAGCCCACCAAGCGGGGGAGTTTACAATGAGCAGTTCTTC.

The chain has TRBV2 and TRBJ2-3, with 10 nucleotides matching TRBD2. Germline CDR1 and CDR2: SNHLY and FYNNEI. CDR3 size: 15 residues. V trimming: 6 bases; J trimming: 1 base; junction bases outside the gene matches: 4. CDR3: CASRPTSGGTDTQYF. The CDR3 DNA follows: TGTGCCAGCAGGCCTACTAGCGGGGGCACAGATACGCAGTATTTT.

The CDR3 DNA sequence: TGCGCCAGCAGCTTAACAGGGCTCACTGAAGCTTTCTTT. Translating it yields CASSLTGLTEAFF. V is TRBV4-1 and J is TRBJ1-1, with a weak D call TRBD1 (6 bases). Trimming removed 5 bases at V and 4 bases at J, with 11 bases between. Germline V CDR1 and CDR2: MGHRA, YSYEKL. CDR3 length: 13 amino acids.

V gene TRBV11-2 combines with J gene TRBJ2-1; 8 nucleotides match TRBD2. This CDR3 comprises 12 residues. J was trimmed by 11 bases and V by 5 bases; bases with no gene match: 5. CDR1 is SGHAT, CDR2 FQNNGV, per germline. CDR3 in amino acids: CASSIRLAQQFF. The CDR3 DNA reads TGTGCCAGCAGCATAAGACTAGCGCAGCAGTTCTTC.

V and J are TRBV11-2 and TRBJ2-7; 8 positions agree with TRBD1. There are 15 residues in the CDR3. Germline V gives CDR1 SGHAT, CDR2 FQNNGV. V lost 2 bases, J lost 4 bases, and 7 bases stayed unmatched. CDR3 region: CASSLYGQGIYEQYF. The DNA of the CDR3 is TGTGCCAGCAGCTTATATGGACAGGGAATTTACGAGCAGTACTTC. Together with reference TRBV11-2 and TRBJ2-7, the CDR3 gives the full variable domain: EAGVAQSPRYKIIEKRQSVAFWCNPISGHATLYWYQQILGQGPKLLIQFQNNGVVDDSQLPKDRFSAERLKGVDSTLKIQPAKLEDSAVYLCASSLYGQGIYEQYFGPGTRLTVT.

The chain recombines TRBV7-2 with TRBJ2-5, with 8 nucleotides matching TRBD1. J gave up 3 bases and V 1 base, and 4 bases lay outside the gene matches. CDR1 SGHTA and CDR2 FQGNSA come from the germline V gene. The CDR3 length is 15 residues. CDR3 sequence (DNA): TGTGCCAGCAGCTTAGTGCAGGGGGCGGAAGAGACCCAGTACTTC. Its translation: CASSLVQGAEETQYF.

The CDR3 is CAISDSLAVAEAFF. As DNA, the CDR3 is TGTGCCATCAGCGACAGCTTGGCTGTCGCTGAAGCTTTCTTT. This rearrangement joins TRBV10-3 to TRBJ1-1, with D perhaps matching TRBD1 (5 bases). Trimming took 6 bases from V and 6 from J, leaving 17 bases between them. Germline values: CDR1 ENHRY, CDR2 SYGVKD. The CDR3 length is 14 residues.

In its sample, this clone was seen a few times. The gene calls are TRBV11-2 and TRBJ1-5; 7 positions match TRBD1. Per the germline V gene, CDR1 is SGHAT and CDR2 is FQNNGV. V was clipped by 2 bases and J by 3 bases; unmatched bases: 4. This CDR3 contains 15 residues. The CDR3 region is CASSLRGQANQPQHF. The CDR3 coding sequence is TGTGCCAGCAGCTTACGCGGACAGGCCAATCAGCCCCAGCATTTT.

The V call is TRBV11-2, the J call TRBJ1-1, with 7 positions matching TRBD1. This CDR3 comprises 14 residues. V lost 5 bases and J lost 0; bases outside the gene matches: 3. Per germline, CDR1 SGHAT and CDR2 FQNNGV. Here the CDR3 reads CASSPGTVNTEAFF. Here the CDR3 DNA reads TGTGCCAGCAGCCCTGGGACAGTGAACACTGAAGCTTTCTTT.

The gene calls are TRBV4-1 and TRBJ1-3; no firm D call. There are 16 residues in the CDR3. Germline V CDR1 and CDR2: MGHRA, YSYEKL. V was clipped by 0 bases and J by 0 bases, with 9 bases between them. The CDR3 region has the DNA TGCGCCAGCAGCCAAGATCCCCACGGCTCTGGAAACACCATATATTTT. Encoded protein: CASSQDPHGSGNTIYF.

The chain links TRBV29-1 to TRBJ1-2; TRBD1 might be the D (6 bases). The germline CDR1 and CDR2 sequences are SQVTM and ANQGSEA. The CDR3 spans 13 residues. The V end lost 5 bases, the J end lost 4 bases, and 14 bases lay between the germline ends. CDR3 sequence (DNA): TGCAGCGTTACGACAGGAGAATTCTATGGCTACACCTTC. Its protein product is CSVTTGEFYGYTF. Full variable domain (remainder filled in from reference TRBV29-1 and TRBJ1-2): SAVISQKPSRDICQRGTSLTIQCQVDSQVTMMFWYRQQPGQSLTLIATANQGSEATYESGFVIDKFPISRPNLTFSTLTVSNMSPEDSSIYLCSVTTGEFYGYTFGSGTRLTVV.

The rearrangement uses TRBV6-5 and TRBJ1-1, with 9 bases fitting TRBD1. This CDR3 is built from 14 residues. The ends lost 2 bases at V and 11 bases at J; junction bases unmatched: 9. Germline V CDR1 and CDR2: MNHEY, SVGAGI. The CDR3 sequence is CASSYLWGDRDAFF. DNA of the CDR3: TGTGCCAGCAGTTACCTGTGGGGGGACAGGGATGCTTTCTTT.

The rearrangement uses TRBV7-3 and TRBJ1-1, with no clear D. Trimming shortened V by 0 bases and J by 1 base, and 18 bases separated the two germline ends. The CDR3 runs 18 residues. CDR1 is SGHTA and CDR2 is FQGTGA in the germline V gene. The CDR3 loop is CASSLTRSELTGNTEAFF. The CDR3 region has the DNA TGTGCCAGCAGCTTAACGCGGAGTGAGCTAACGGGGAACACTGAAGCTTTCTTT.